This record concerns one TCR beta chain sequence. As originally analysed: Quantification of nucleated cells was approximated via reference gene primer amplification. Some clones are missing from TCRdb's copy, which holds only in-frame ones; the method was immunoSEQ multiplex PCR. The DNA was the basis for D and trimming; V, J and clone size are from that table. Among about 150,000 clones listed, 87% were seen once. This record belongs to a study of blood T cell repertoires in COVID-19. This CDR3 has 15 amino acids. Germline V CDR1 and CDR2: SGHKS, YYEKEE (reference sequence). V was pared by 0 bases and J by 4 bases, with 11 bases between.

The chain joins TRBV5-5 to TRBJ2-1; D ambiguous. The receptor was isolated from an older man with acute or convalescent COVID-19. Specimen: peripheral blood. In nucleotides, the CDR3 is TGTGCCAGCAGCTTGGGCCGAGTTACGTACAATGAGCAGTTCTTC. Protein: CASSLGRVTYNEQFF. The entire variable domain, with the rest obtained from reference TRBV5-5 and TRBJ2-1, is as follows: DAGVTQSPTHLIKTRGQQVTLRCSPISGHKSVSWYQQVLGQGPQFIFQYYEKEERGRGNFPDRFSARQFPNYSSELNVNALLLGDSALYLCASSLGRVTYNEQFFGPGTRLTVL.